This is a list of T cell receptor beta chains from one sample in a study of CD8 T cells in Susac syndrome. MiXCR, applied by TCRdb to the immunoSEQ multiplex PCR reads, yields one record per CDR3 protein. The table lists about 120,000 distinct CDR3 sequences, 80% to 95% of them singletons, with roughly 0.15% in the top ten. Sequencing was carried out using CD4+ T cells from PBMCs. The receptors were sampled from a human donor in good health. CDR3s include the opening cysteine and the closing phenylalanine or tryptophan.

TRBV7-2,TRBJ1-6,CASSSSNSYNSPLHF
TRBV12-3/TRBV12-4,TRBJ2-6,CASSPDRGYGANVLTF
TRBV19,TRBJ2-7,CASSFFDRGHDEQYF
TRBV20-1,TRBJ2-7,CSAGLAGGDYEQYF
TRBV10-3,TRBJ1-2,CAISESQGGETGYGYTF
TRBV20-1,TRBJ1-2,CSARDAGGSYGYTF
TRBV3-1,TRBJ1-2,CASSQAGTNYGYTF
TRBV29-1,TRBJ2-5,CSVEGRARETQYF
TRBV9,TRBJ1-2,CASSVDRNYGYTF
TRBV5-1,TRBJ1-5,CASSPTPGDSNQPQHF
TRBV19,TRBJ2-7,CASSPGTGNYEQYF
TRBV15,TRBJ1-4,CATSRPEGEKLFF
TRBV13,TRBJ2-3,CASSPGPPTDTQYF
TRBV3-1,TRBJ1-2,CASSQGGGGYTF
TRBV20-1,TRBJ2-2,CSARRPGRMNTGELFF
TRBV6-1,TRBJ2-7,CASSRFQTGGGGEQYF
TRBV5-5,TRBJ1-1,CASSLGTSTEAFF
TRBV18,TRBJ2-2,CASSPPGTGNTGELFF
TRBV29-1,TRBJ2-1,CSVRQGYNEQFF
TRBV10-3,TRBJ2-7,CAISDKGSGGANSYEQYF
TRBV4-3,TRBJ2-5,CASSQDRGTSGAGPQETQYF
TRBV27,TRBJ2-7,CASTKGQFYEQYF
TRBV3-1,TRBJ1-1,CASSQEGGRGPTEAFF
TRBV29-1,TRBJ2-3,CSVARGDTQYF
TRBV7-9,TRBJ2-7,CASSRRWGEVYEQYF
TRBV7-9,TRBJ2-2,CANKLNWLYTGELFF
TRBV6-2/TRBV6-3,TRBJ2-3,CASSSVGHTDTQYF
TRBV29-1,TRBJ2-3,CSHRGGTTGGISDTQYF
TRBV24-1,TRBJ2-3,CATSDSTSGRAGGSDTQYF
TRBV7-3,TRBJ1-1,CASSFGNTEAFF
TRBV3-1,TRBJ2-7,CASSTRQETYEQYF
TRBV30,TRBJ2-7,CAWSVGQGWYEQYF
TRBV7-2,TRBJ1-4,CASSLQGGTFNEKLFF
TRBV3-1,TRBJ2-7,CASSQQAGEYEQYF
TRBV2,TRBJ2-2,CASSEALKASTGELFF
TRBV14,TRBJ2-7,CASSQGFWGYEQYF
TRBV5-8,TRBJ1-1,CASSLGVGINTEAFF
TRBV27,TRBJ1-5,CASSVRTDSNQPQHF
TRBV7-2,TRBJ1-5,CASSARGGSNQPQHF
TRBV7-6,TRBJ2-1,CASSLSETGINEQFF
TRBV7-6,TRBJ1-1,CASSLVSGENTEAFF
TRBV5-1,TRBJ1-1,CASTQIPGQGNTEAFF
TRBV29-1,TRBJ2-2,CSVPGWSRSTGELFF
TRBV29-1,TRBJ2-7,CSVDATSNPYEQYF
TRBV29-1,TRBJ1-5,CSVGQGGNQPQHF
TRBV6-1,TRBJ1-2,CASGGVGGYTF
TRBV7-8,TRBJ2-1,CASRRLEFSYNEQFF
TRBV3-1,TRBJ1-2,CASSQARGLSHGYTF
TRBV7-9,TRBJ2-1,CASSLEAVPEDEQFF
TRBV20-1,TRBJ2-2,CSAKSGDTGELFF
TRBV16,TRBJ1-1,CASTPGEPPPRRAFF
TRBV7-9,TRBJ2-7,CASSCPGCYEQYF
TRBV5-1,TRBJ1-1,CASRIGGAPEAFF